One sample yielded the 15 T cell receptor beta chains listed below, sequenced in a study of blood T cell repertoires in COVID-19. The assay was immunoSEQ multiplex PCR, and TCRdb's table has in-frame clones only and misses some. Here the sample spans around 160,000 clones, just under 80% being singletons. The sample comprised peripheral blood. These TCRs come from a woman older than 75 with acute or convalescent COVID-19.

This clone was counted a single time. The rearrangement links TRBV5-4 to TRBJ1-2, with D possibly matching TRBD1 (5 bases). Trimming removed 2 bases at V and 2 bases at J, with 10 bases between. Germline CDR1 and CDR2: SGHNT and YYREEE (reference sequence). This CDR3 has 14 amino acids. Here the CDR3 reads CASSFQGLNYGYTF. The CDR3 nucleotides read TGTGCCAGCAGCTTTCAGGGTCTGAACTATGGCTACACCTTC.

The chain couples TRBV5-5 to TRBJ1-1, with D maybe TRBD1 (6 bases). The CDR3 contains 15 residues. From germline, CDR1 is SGHKS and CDR2 YYEKEE (reference sequence). Trimming shortened V by 1 base and J by 5 bases, and 15 bases separated the two germline ends. The CDR3 nucleotides read TGTGCCAGCAGCTTGCAGCCAGGGGTTTTAACTGAAGCTTTCTTT. Its translation is CASSLQPGVLTEAFF.

DNA for the CDR3: TGTGCCAGCAGCCCCCGGGGGGGCGACTACAATGAGCAGTTCTTC. This encodes CASSPRGGDYNEQFF. V is TRBV3-1 (or the pseudogene TRBV3-2) and J is TRBJ2-1; 8 positions match TRBD2. V was pared by 4 bases and J by 3 bases, with 5 bases of the junction left unmatched. Per germline, CDR1 LGHDT and CDR2 YNNKEL (reference sequence). This CDR3 spans 15 amino acids.

This sequence joins TRBV10-2 and TRBJ2-3, with 14 bases matching TRBD2. Germline V gene sequence: CDR1 WSHSY, CDR2 SAAADI. The CDR3 has 16 amino acids. With 8 bases clipped from V and 5 bases from J, the junction kept 9 bases outside the gene matches. In nucleotides, the CDR3 is TGCGCCAGCCTAAAGGGGACTAGCGGGAGTATAGATACGCAGTATTTT. This codes for CASLKGTSGSIDTQYF.

This clone was seen more than once but under ten times. J is TRBJ1-3 and V is TRBV30; possibly TRBD1 for D (5 bases). The CDR3 sequence is 14 residues long. Germline assignment: CDR1 GTSNPN and CDR2 SVGIG (reference sequence). The V end was cut by 4 bases, the J end by 5 bases, with 15 bases between. CDR3 nucleotide sequence: TGTGCCTGGATGTGGGGAAGGGGAAGAAACACCATATATTTT. This codes for CAWMWGRGRNTIYF. The full variable domain, its missing parts supplied by reference TRBV30 and TRBJ1-3, is SQTIHQWPATLVQPVGSPLSLECTVEGTSNPNLYWYRQAAGRGLQLLFYSVGIGQISSEVPQNLSASRPQDRQFILSSKKLLLSDSGFYLCAWMWGRGRNTIYFGEGSWLTVV.

This chain joins TRBV14 and TRBJ2-4, with D unresolved. Germline V lookup: CDR1 SGHDN, CDR2 FVKESK. The CDR3 totals 12 residues. Trimming stripped 2 bases from V and 6 bases from J, with 5 bases between. This chain's CDR3 is CASSQTRNIQYF. The CDR3 nucleotides are TGTGCCAGCAGCCAAACGAGAAACATTCAGTACTTC.

The chain couples TRBV3-1 (or the pseudogene TRBV3-2) to TRBJ1-6; 10 nucleotides line up with TRBD1. V lost 4 bases and J lost 12; bases outside the gene matches: 3. CDR1 and CDR2 (germline): LGHDT, YNNKEL (reference sequence). This CDR3 is built from 13 residues. CDR3 nucleotide sequence: TGTGCCAGCAGCCGGGACAGGGGTGGACCCCTCCACTTT. Its protein product is CASSRDRGGPLHF.

The chain couples TRBV5-5 to TRBJ1-2, with D possibly matching TRBD1 (6 bases). There are 13 residues in the CDR3. CDR1 is SGHKS, CDR2 YYEKEE, per germline (reference sequence). V was clipped by 4 bases and J by 5 bases, with 12 bases between them. The CDR3 loop reads CASSPDSTYGYTF. In DNA, the CDR3 is TGTGCCAGCAGCCCGGACAGTACATATGGCTACACCTTC.

This clone was recorded once. This chain connects TRBV11-2 to TRBJ1-3, with TRBD1 matching over 9 bases. The CDR3 sequence is 14 residues long. Per germline, CDR1 SGHAT and CDR2 FQNNGV. V lost 6 bases to trimming and J lost 4 bases; unmatched junction nucleotides: 4. CDR3 residues: CASSDRGSGNTIYF. DNA for the CDR3: TGTGCCAGCAGTGACAGGGGGTCGGGAAACACCATATATTTT.

The chain couples TRBV20-1 to TRBJ1-1; 7 bases are a match to TRBD1. Germline CDR1 reads DFQATT; CDR2 reads SNEGSKA (reference sequence). The CDR3 runs to 14 residues. J was trimmed by 0 bases and V by 3 bases; bases with no gene match: 4. The DNA for the CDR3 is TGCAGTGCTAGTCGGGGGACAGTGAACACTGAAGCTTTCTTT. This translates into CSASRGTVNTEAFF.

The CDR3 bases are TGTGCCTCACAGGGGGGGGTTAGCACAGATACGCAGTATTTT. It codes for CASQGGVSTDTQYF. The V and J genes are TRBV2 and TRBJ2-3, with D possibly being TRBD1 (8 bases). The germline V gene encodes CDR1 SNHLY and CDR2 FYNNEI. Trimming took off 11 bases at V and 0 bases at J, with 15 bases between the two ends. The CDR3 runs 14 residues.

The V call is TRBV11-2, the J call TRBJ1-1; 7 positions agree with TRBD1. Losses at the gene ends were 3 bases for V and 5 bases for J; bases not matched to a gene: 15. The CDR3 sequence is 17 residues long. Germline CDR1 SGHAT, CDR2 FQNNGV. This CDR3 reads CASSFGRGSSSRTEAFF. For the CDR3, the DNA is TGTGCCAGCAGCTTCGGCAGGGGGTCTTCATCCCGTACTGAAGCTTTCTTT.

This clone showed up many times. The V gene is TRBV30, the J gene TRBJ1-5, with a tentative D call TRBD1 (6 bases). V was clipped by 5 bases and J by 0 bases, with 8 bases between them. CDR1 GTSNPN and CDR2 SVGIG come from the germline V gene (reference sequence). This CDR3 is 13 amino acids long. The CDR3 DNA sequence: TGTGCCTGGGGACAGTATAGCAATCAGCCCCAGCATTTT. Protein: CAWGQYSNQPQHF.

The chain combines TRBV30 with TRBJ2-7, with D possibly matching TRBD1 (6 bases). Trimming shortened V by 2 bases and J by 2 bases, and 16 bases separated the two germline ends. CDR3 length: 15 residues. Germline CDR1 and CDR2: GTSNPN and SVGIG (reference sequence). Here the CDR3 reads CAWSKGETGTYEQYF. The CDR3 coding sequence is TGTGCCTGGAGTAAGGGGGAGACCGGGACCTACGAGCAGTACTTC.

The chain carries TRBV6-5 and TRBJ2-5; 9 bases match TRBD2. The germline V gene has CDR1 MNHEY and CDR2 SVGAGI. The CDR3 consists of 14 residues. The J segment lost 5 bases and the V segment lost 8 bases, leaving 9 bases of the junction unmatched. The CDR3 loop reads CASFGGGAGETQYF. CDR3 sequence (DNA): TGTGCCAGCTTCGGCGGGGGGGCCGGGGAGACCCAGTACTTC.